This TCR beta chain was recorded in a study of response to subunit inactivated influenza vaccine. Notes on the study in general: There was a suggestion from the authors that each seasonal influenza vaccination recruits few new T cells.

TCRdb redid the calling of the RT-PCR reads with MiXCR, one entry per CDR3 protein. The data show around 710,000 distinct CDR3 sequences, with roughly 13% seen just once and 6.5% to 8.5% held by the top ten. The length of the CDR3 is 16 residues. Germline CDR1 reads SGHRS; CDR2 reads YFSETQ. V lost 4 bases and J lost 5, with 19 bases in between. On this clonotype itself: Antigen: not known.

Sequencing was performed on PBMCs from blood, taken roughly 15 days before vaccination. This clonotype was obtained from a man over 45 who received an inactivated influenza vaccine. The chain is built from TRBV5-1 and TRBJ2-1; maybe TRBD1 (6 bases). CDR3 in amino acids: CASSHRPGVGNNEQFF. The CDR3 region has the DNA TGCGCCAGCAGCCACCGCCCAGGGGTAGGGAACAATGAGCAGTTCTTC.